These 27 T cell receptor beta chains were sequenced from one sample in a study of CD8+ T cells in alopecia areata (dated by TCRdb to between 2017 and 2018). Libraries were constructed by the immunoSEQ multiplex PCR assay. For TCR sequencing, RNA was extracted from every sample and reverse transcribed into cDNA to serve as template. Imported from immuneACCESS, the table was reduced by TCRdb to in-frame sequences with V and J called. These copies leave out some clones; in studies compared against another copy, an unresolved V gene accounts for under half, and the cause of the remainder is not known. Counted in this sample were about 200,000 clones; around three fifths of them appeared once. The top ten constitute around 0.46% of the sample. Interpreted using the paper, the time point label stands for: baseline before oral tofacitinib. Specimen: CD4+ T cells sorted from blood, collected at week 0. The receptors were sampled from a human donor with alopecia areata.

V is TRBV9 and J is TRBJ2-2; possibly TRBD1 or TRBD2 for D (5 bases each). Germline V gene lookup returns CDR1 SGDLS and CDR2 YYNGEE. Trimming pared 1 base from V and 6 bases from J, leaving 10 bases between. The CDR3 is 14 amino acids. The CDR3 bases are TGTGCCAGCAGCGTACTAGGGACCTCCGGGGAGCTGTTTTTT. Translated: CASSVLGTSGELFF.

This clone was found a few times. The chain is built from TRBV7-6 and TRBJ2-1; D remains ambiguous. Trimming took 10 bases from V and 6 from J, leaving 10 bases between them. The V gene's germline CDR1 is SGHVS and CDR2 FNYEAQ. This CDR3 spans 11 amino acids. The CDR3 loop is CAIRQGNEQFF. DNA for the CDR3: TGTGCCATTCGACAAGGCAATGAGCAGTTCTTC.

As to this clone: The junction departs from the called germline gene at one end, perhaps through a read error. The DNA for the CDR3 is TGCGGCGTTGCGGCAGGGGAGAGTCAGCCCCAGCATTTT. Protein: CGVAAGESQPQHF. The chain couples TRBV29-1 to TRBJ1-5; perhaps TRBD1 as D (6 bases). The CDR3 consists of 13 residues. From germline, CDR1 is SQVTM and CDR2 ANQGSEA. Full variable domain (remainder filled in from reference TRBV29-1 and TRBJ1-5): SAVISQKPSRDICQRGTSLTIQCQVDSQVTMMFWYRQQPGQSLTLIATANQGSEATYESGFVIDKFPISRPNLTFSTLTVSNMSPEDSSIYLCGVAAGESQPQHFGDGTRLSIL.

This clone was seen only once. The rearrangement links TRBV30 to TRBJ1-3; no clear D. V shed 4 bases and J shed 2 bases, with 6 bases lying between them. This CDR3 region has 12 residues. In germline, CDR1 is GTSNPN, CDR2 SVGIG (reference sequence). The CDR3 spells CAWTRAGNTIYF. In nucleotides, the CDR3 is TGTGCCTGGACGAGAGCTGGAAACACCATATATTTT.

The gene calls are TRBV6-1 and TRBJ2-1, with 7 positions matching TRBD1. Looked up from germline, CDR1 is MNHNS and CDR2 is SASEGT. This CDR3 has 15 residues. V lost 0 bases and J lost 3; bases outside the gene matches: 2. The CDR3 DNA reads as TGTGCCAGCAGTGAAGCCGGGACAGACTACAATGAGCAGTTCTTC. Encoded protein: CASSEAGTDYNEQFF.

The CDR3 reads CASSFLTGGPSNQPQHF. In nucleotides, the CDR3 is TGTGCCAGCAGCTTTTTGACAGGGGGCCCTAGCAATCAGCCCCAGCATTTT. The chain carries TRBV13 and TRBJ1-5; 10 positions agree with TRBD1. The CDR3 is 17 amino acids. Germline CDR1 and CDR2: PRHDT and FYEKMQ (reference sequence). Trimming removed 3 bases from V and 0 bases from J; junction bases left unmatched: 5.

The chain carries TRBV6-6 and TRBJ2-3; TRBD1 or TRBD2 may be the D gene (5 bases each). V lost 7 bases and J lost 2, with 13 bases in between. The CDR3 extends over 14 amino acids. CDR1 and CDR2 (germline): MNHNY, SVGAGI (reference sequence). The CDR3 nucleotides read TGTGCCAGCATAGGATGGGGGTCCACAGATACGCAGTATTTT. Translation gives CASIGWGSTDTQYF.

The chain recombines TRBV6-5 with TRBJ1-3, with TRBD1 matching 8 bases. J was trimmed by 2 bases and V by 2 bases; bases with no gene match: 2. The length of the CDR3 is 15 residues. CDR1 is MNHEY, CDR2 SVGAGI, per germline. Here the CDR3 reads CASSYKDRAGNTIYF. CDR3 bases: TGTGCCAGCAGTTACAAGGACAGGGCTGGAAACACCATATATTTT.

This chain joins TRBV7-9 and TRBJ1-2; D gene ambiguous. V lost 8 bases and J lost 8, with 12 bases in between. Germline loops: CDR1 SEHNR, CDR2 FQNEAQ (reference sequence). The CDR3 loop spans 11 amino acids. The CDR3 nucleotides are TGTGCCAGCGGCGATGCCAGGGGCTACACCTTC. It is translated as CASGDARGYTF.

This clone came up once. The V gene is TRBV30, the J gene TRBJ2-7; the D is unclear. V lost 0 bases and J lost 2, with 5 bases in between. CDR1 is GTSNPN and CDR2 is SVGIG in the germline V gene (reference sequence). The CDR3 is 12 residues long. Here the CDR3 reads CAWSVGTYEQYF. For the CDR3, the DNA is TGTGCCTGGAGTGTGGGAACCTACGAGCAGTACTTC. Using reference TRBV30 and TRBJ2-7 for the parts outside the CDR3, the full variable domain is SQTIHQWPATLVQPVGSPLSLECTVEGTSNPNLYWYRQAAGRGLQLLFYSVGIGQISSEVPQNLSASRPQDRQFILSSKKLLLSDSGFYLCAWSVGTYEQYFGPGTRLTVT.

This clone was seen just once. This sequence joins TRBV9 and TRBJ2-3, with D perhaps TRBD1 or TRBD2 (5 bases each). This CDR3 contains 16 residues. With 8 bases removed from V and 6 bases from J, the gap between germline ends came to 25 bases. Germline V gene lookup returns CDR1 SGDLS and CDR2 YYNGEE. This CDR3 is CARTRDPRYLVDTQYF. Here the CDR3 DNA reads TGTGCCAGGACACGGGACCCCCGTTATCTCGTGGATACGCAGTATTTT.

The rearrangement links TRBV30 to TRBJ2-1; D is unclear. Germline CDR1 GTSNPN, CDR2 SVGIG (reference sequence). The CDR3 runs to 13 residues. V dropped 4 bases and J dropped 0 bases, with 7 bases sitting between them. This chain's CDR3 is CAWNGVSYNEQFF. CDR3 bases: TGTGCCTGGAATGGGGTCTCCTACAATGAGCAGTTCTTC. Complete variable domain (other parts from reference TRBV30 and TRBJ2-1): SQTIHQWPATLVQPVGSPLSLECTVEGTSNPNLYWYRQAAGRGLQLLFYSVGIGQISSEVPQNLSASRPQDRQFILSSKKLLLSDSGFYLCAWNGVSYNEQFFGPGTRLTVL.

The chain has TRBV18 and TRBJ1-1, with 10 nucleotides matching TRBD1. V was pared by 2 bases and J by 8 bases, with 5 bases of the junction left unmatched. CDR1 KGHSH and CDR2 LQKENI come from the germline V gene. The CDR3 consists of 14 residues. As DNA, the CDR3 is TGTGCCAGCTCACCAGGGACAGGGGCTAGGGAAGCTTTCTTT. As protein: CASSPGTGAREAFF.

The V call is TRBV19, the J call TRBJ2-5; D is unclear. V lost 5 bases, J lost 3 bases, and 10 bases lay in between. The CDR3 sequence is 13 residues long. Germline CDR1 reads LNHDA; CDR2 reads SQIVND (reference sequence). As DNA, the CDR3 is TGTGCCAGTAGTGGGCGCCCAGAAGAGACCCAGTACTTC. Amino acid sequence: CASSGRPEETQYF.

This clone occurred once. The J gene is TRBJ1-5, the V gene TRBV6-1, with D uncertain. The CDR3 loop spans 15 amino acids. V shed 1 base and J shed 1 base, with 8 bases lying between them. From germline, CDR1 is MNHNS and CDR2 SASEGT. CDR3 sequence (DNA): TGTGCCAGCAGTGAAGGAAGCGGGAGCAATCAGCCCCAGCATTTT. It translates to CASSEGSGSNQPQHF.

The chain carries TRBV29-1 and TRBJ2-3; 13 bases line up with TRBD2. Germline V gene data show CDR1 as SQVTM and CDR2 as ANQGSEA. This CDR3 contains 15 residues. V shed 6 bases, J shed 4 bases, and the junction held 7 bases outside the gene matches. The DNA of the CDR3 is TGCAGCGTCTCCGGACTAGCGGGGGAGCCAGATACGCAGTATTTT. Amino acid sequence: CSVSGLAGEPDTQYF.

The V call is TRBV29-1, the J call TRBJ2-3, with TRBD2 as a possible D gene (6 bases). Germline CDR1 SQVTM, CDR2 ANQGSEA. The CDR3 has 13 amino acids. V was shortened by 6 bases and J by 3 bases, with 13 bases between the two germline ends. Here the CDR3 reads CSVMRLGTDTQYF. CDR3 DNA: TGCAGCGTCATGAGACTAGGGACAGATACGCAGTATTTT.

This clone was observed a handful of times. The V call is TRBV29-1, the J call TRBJ2-1, with D possibly TRBD2 on 5 matching bases. Germline loops: CDR1 SQVTM, CDR2 ANQGSEA. Trimming left V 6 bases short and J 4 bases short, with 19 bases between. This CDR3 has 15 residues. The CDR3 is CSVDRGGRGYNEQFF. CDR3 nucleotides: TGCAGCGTCGATCGAGGCGGTAGAGGGTACAATGAGCAGTTCTTC.

V and J are TRBV29-1 and TRBJ1-1, with D perhaps matching TRBD1 (5 bases). Germline loops: CDR1 SQVTM, CDR2 ANQGSEA. The CDR3 loop spans 14 amino acids. The V and J ends lost 4 bases and 1 base respectively, with 13 bases between them. CDR3 region: CSVGARGPNTEAFF. The DNA for the CDR3 is TGCAGCGTTGGGGCGCGGGGACCGAACACTGAAGCTTTCTTT.

The rearrangement joins TRBV7-6 to TRBJ2-1; D may be TRBD2 (7 bases). Germline CDR1 SGHVS, CDR2 FNYEAQ. This CDR3 is 16 amino acids long. Trimming took off 1 base at V and 2 bases at J, with 12 bases between the two ends. The CDR3 here is CASSLGGGGAYNEQFF. The CDR3 coding sequence is TGTGCCAGCAGCTTAGGAGGCGGGGGCGCCTACAATGAGCAGTTCTTC.

There are a few counts of this clone. The V and J genes are TRBV15 and TRBJ2-2; D unclear. This CDR3 is built from 12 residues. CDR1 and CDR2 (germline): LNHNV, YYDKDF (reference sequence). V lost 1 base to trimming and J lost 6 bases, with 3 bases between them. CDR3 DNA sequence: TGTGCCACCAGCAGAGCATCCGGGGAGCTGTTTTTT. Its protein product is CATSRASGELFF.

The chain links TRBV29-1 to TRBJ2-2, with 12 bases matching TRBD2. The CDR3 has 16 amino acids. Germline CDR1 SQVTM, CDR2 ANQGSEA. Trimming removed 7 bases from V and 4 bases from J; junction bases left unmatched: 10. Written as DNA, the CDR3 is TGCAGCGCTGGCCTAACTAGCGGGGGGACCACCGGGGAGCTGTTTTTT. It yields the protein CSAGLTSGGTTGELFF.

The chain recombines TRBV7-8 with TRBJ1-4; no clear D gene. Trimming removed 2 bases from V and 5 bases from J, with 18 bases in between. This CDR3 comprises 17 residues. The germline CDR1 and CDR2 sequences are SGHVS and FQNEAQ. CDR3 sequence (DNA): TGTGCCAGCAGCTTATTTGGGAGATCCGGGTGGAATGAAAAACTGTTTTTT. It encodes CASSLFGRSGWNEKLFF.

The chain links TRBV29-1 to TRBJ2-3; weak D call: TRBD1 (6 bases). Per the germline V gene, CDR1 is SQVTM and CDR2 is ANQGSEA. Trimming removed 4 bases from V and 0 bases from J, with 20 bases in between. The CDR3 totals 17 residues. CDR3 sequence (DNA): TGCAGCGTTGTGGCGATGAGTTGGGGGCTGAGCACAGATACGCAGTATTTT. As protein: CSVVAMSWGLSTDTQYF.

V gene TRBV29-1 combines with J gene TRBJ1-2; 9 nucleotides align to TRBD1. The V gene end was trimmed by 4 bases and the J gene end by 4 bases; junction bases not matched to a gene: 4. The CDR3 runs 13 residues. CDR1 SQVTM and CDR2 ANQGSEA come from the germline V gene. The DNA of the CDR3 is TGCAGCGTTGGGACAGGGGCCCTCTATGGCTACACCTTC. It translates to CSVGTGALYGYTF.

This clone occurred a few times. The chain recombines TRBV19 with TRBJ1-3; no clear D. CDR3 length equals 14 residues. Trimming removed 5 bases at V and 4 bases at J, with 12 bases between. Germline loops: CDR1 LNHDA, CDR2 SQIVND (reference sequence). CDR3 bases: TGTGCCAGTAGTTCGTGGAACCCCGGAAACACCATATATTTT. Translated: CASSSWNPGNTIYF.

The chain links TRBV4-2 to TRBJ2-3; D is tentatively TRBD1 or TRBD2 (5 bases each). Germline V gene sequence: CDR1 LGHNA, CDR2 YNFKEQ. Trimming took 4 bases from V and 2 from J, leaving 10 bases between them. This CDR3 spans 14 amino acids. CDR3 nucleotides: TGTGCCAGCAGCCCGAGGGACGCCACAGATACGCAGTATTTT. Residues: CASSPRDATDTQYF.